The T cell receptor beta chain described here comes from a study of CD8 T cells in ankylosing spondylitis. About this clonotype itself: Its antigen is still unknown.

TCRdb analysed the 5' RACE reads with MiXCR anew, one entry per CDR3 protein. The table shows around 890,000 distinct CDR3 sequences, with roughly 10% occurring only once. Study outcomes and limitations: Disease-linked clones reportedly showed significant enrichment in matched ankylosing spondylitis synovial fluid. Seemingly characteristic of ankylosing spondylitis blood was a TCR beta motif consisting of about 8 highly homologous variants.

The sample consisted of blood, either unsorted or a sorted T cell fraction (not recorded which). This sequence was found in a male donor with ankylosing spondylitis.

The CDR3, as DNA: TGTGCCAGCAGTCATACAGGGGCCAGGAACACTGAAGCTTTCTTT. It encodes CASSHTGARNTEAFF. V is TRBV6-1 and J is TRBJ1-1; 7 positions agree with TRBD1. The CDR3 contains 15 residues. Trimming at V came to 5 bases and at J to 1 base, leaving 7 bases not matched to a gene. Germline values: CDR1 MNHNS, CDR2 SASEGT.